This entry concerns a single TCR beta chain. The record originates from a study of OX40 agonist ivuxolimab in advanced cancers. The V gene's germline CDR1 is SGDLS and CDR2 YYNGEE. With V trimmed by 0 bases and J by 7 bases, 6 bases remained unmatched. The length of the CDR3 is 16 residues. Sequencing used immunoSEQ multiplex PCR; TCRdb keeps in-frame clones, though not all of them. The sample holds about 47,000 clones, about 85% seen once. V and J are TRBV9 and TRBJ2-1, with 11 bases matching TRBD1. This receptor was taken from an adult with an advanced solid tumor such as melanoma, head and neck, liver or kidney cancer. The sequences come from CD4+ or CD8+ T cells sorted from blood, collected in a trial of the OX40 agonist ivuxolimab. In DNA, the CDR3 is TGTGCCAGCAGCGTAGTAGGACAGGGGGCCTGGAATGAGCAGTTCTTC. It codes for CASSVVGQGAWNEQFF. Drawing the rest from reference TRBV9 and TRBJ2-1, the complete variable domain is DSGVTQTPKHLITATGQRVTLRCSPRSGDLSVYWYQQSLDQGLQFLIQYYNGEERAKGNILERFSAQQFPDLHSELNLSSLELGDSALYFCASSVVGQGAWNEQFFGPGTRLTVL.